This T cell receptor (beta chain) was found in a study of T cell clusters in autoimmune cytopenias. Overall study context: The median distinct TRB clonotype count was about 2,400 per sample, from a median 51,575 reads.

Judged by frequency, this clonotype is medium-sized. Its target is unknown. TRB was amplified by touch-down multiplex PCR, primer pools A and B combined. Each CDR3 protein gets one entry in TCRdb, which reprocessed the multiplex PCR reads and gives no DNA. The table for this sample gives about 5,900 distinct CDR3 sequences. TRB amplification used roughly 250 ng of peripheral blood genomic DNA. Overall study findings and caveats: The cluster-lack signature was not seen for secondary cytopenia versus chronic lymphocytic leukemia. Physiological T cell clusters of healthy donors were apparently absent in primary autoimmune cytopenia patients. The T cell clusters were defined only in silico, without experimental functional validation.

Sequenced sample: peripheral blood. The receptor was isolated from a human donor with an autoimmune cytopenia or autoimmune hepatitis (not recorded which).

CDR3 residues: CASSPALGSTNEKLFF. The chain employs TRBV18 and TRBJ1-4. CDR3 length: 16 residues. The germline V gene has CDR1 KGHSH and CDR2 LQKENI.